The clone carrying this T cell receptor (beta chain) has only one observation. The CDR3 sequence is 13 residues long. The V gene lost 3 bases and the J gene lost 4 bases, with 10 bases spanning the gap. The V gene's germline CDR1 is LGHNA and CDR2 YNFKEQ. This record belongs to a study of T cell changes during pregnancy in multiple sclerosis. Assay used: immunoSEQ multiplex PCR; TCRdb lists only in-frame clones, some missing. Among tens of thousands of clones listed, approximately 92% were seen once. The sequence was collected from a female donor in good health, enrolled as a control in a pregnancy study. The chain links TRBV4-2 to TRBJ2-7, with a possible D match to TRBD1 (6 bases). Sequencing was performed on CD8+ T cells from peripheral blood mononuclear cells, taken in the third trimester of pregnancy. The CDR3 loop reads CASSQFRGYEQYF. In nucleotides, the CDR3 is TGTGCCAGCAGCCAGTTCAGGGGATACGAGCAGTACTTC.